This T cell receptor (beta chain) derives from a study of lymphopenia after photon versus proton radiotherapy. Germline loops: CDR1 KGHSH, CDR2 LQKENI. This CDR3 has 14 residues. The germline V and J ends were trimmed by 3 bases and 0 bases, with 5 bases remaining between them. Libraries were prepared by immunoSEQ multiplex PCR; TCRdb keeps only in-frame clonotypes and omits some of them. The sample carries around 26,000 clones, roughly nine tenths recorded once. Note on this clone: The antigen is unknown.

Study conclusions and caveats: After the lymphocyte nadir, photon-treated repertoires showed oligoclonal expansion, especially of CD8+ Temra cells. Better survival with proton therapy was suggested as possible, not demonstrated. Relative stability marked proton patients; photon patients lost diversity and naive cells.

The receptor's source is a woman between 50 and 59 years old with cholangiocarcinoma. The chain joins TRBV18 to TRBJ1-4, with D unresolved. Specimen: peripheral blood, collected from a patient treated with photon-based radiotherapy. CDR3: CASSPSATNEKLFF. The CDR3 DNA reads TGTGCCAGCTCACCTTCCGCAACTAATGAAAAACTGTTTTTT.